The rows below give T cell receptor beta chains drawn from one sample of a study of follicular helper T cells after annual influenza vaccination. Measured with immunoSEQ multiplex PCR; TCRdb has only the in-frame clones, and not every one. There are a few thousand clones in the sample; about 92% occur only once, and less than 1.5% lies in the top ten. Sample: CXCR5+ CD38- circulating T follicular helper cells from blood, taken 7 days after influenza vaccination. Receptors were obtained from an adult who received the influenza vaccine. Each CDR3 is given with its conserved first and last residue. A D gene is named only where the DNA matches it firmly.

j_gene | d_gene | v_gene | CDR3aa
TRBJ2-1 | TRBD1 | TRBV11-1 | CASSLTDRGRGWTPAEQFF
TRBJ1-5 | TRBD1 | TRBV29-1 | CSVGTGDNQPQHF
TRBJ1-1 | . | TRBV27 | CASKRGVNTEAFF
TRBJ2-3 | . | TRBV7-3 | CASSFSGYTDTQYF
TRBJ2-7 | . | TRBV19 | CASAQQQSTEQYF
TRBJ1-5 | . | TRBV19 | CASSSSGGFYSNQPQHF
TRBJ2-5 | TRBD1 | TRBV5-4 | CASSLGSRQGETQYF
TRBJ2-4 | . | TRBV27 | CASSLSYSGIQYF
TRBJ1-2 | . | TRBV19 | CASSAIQGIDGYTF
TRBJ2-5 | TRBD1 | TRBV5-1 | CASSLGQGAQETQYF
TRBJ2-7 | TRBD2 | TRBV11-2 | CASTSILGGRADEQYF
TRBJ1-2 | TRBD1 | TRBV10-3 | CAISESWTGGKNYGYTF
TRBJ1-1 | . | TRBV18 | CASSPLNGNTEAFF
TRBJ1-1 | TRBD1 | TRBV5-1 | CASSFGTGRNTEAFF
TRBJ1-4 | TRBD1 | TRBV2 | CASRRDRGITNEKLFF
TRBJ2-7 | . | TRBV30 | CAWSVPEGLQREQYF
TRBJ2-1 | TRBD2 | TRBV7-2 | CASSLYSGGANEQFF
TRBJ2-2 | . | TRBV5-1 | CASSNTRGSANTGELFF
TRBJ1-1 | . | TRBV18 | CASSPNGNTEAFF
TRBJ2-7 | TRBD1 | TRBV19 | CASSRVGQGDYEQYF
TRBJ2-7 | . | TRBV18 | CASSAAAGSSYEQYF
TRBJ1-3 | . | TRBV18 | CASSPLNRVSGNTIYF
TRBJ2-2 | TRBD1 | TRBV7-8 | CASSSRDRVTGELFF
TRBJ2-7 | TRBD1 | TRBV7-2 | CASNDQGGTGGIYEQYF
TRBJ2-5 | . | TRBV5-1 | CASRSGQGLETQYF
TRBJ1-3 | . | TRBV5-1 | CASSLQTPDQGNTIYF
TRBJ2-7 | . | TRBV29-1 | CSVVNSYEQYF
TRBJ1-2 | TRBD1 | TRBV30 | CAWNRGLGTGGYYGYTF
TRBJ2-7 | TRBD2 | TRBV2 | CASSERNLAGAYEQYF
TRBJ1-6 | . | TRBV19 | CASSIAQLNSPLHF
TRBJ2-3 | TRBD1 | TRBV13 | CASSLSGGGDTQYF
TRBJ1-5 | . | TRBV2 | CASRGTISYQPQHF
TRBJ1-2 | TRBD1 | TRBV5-5 | CASRTLDRGVGGYTF
TRBJ2-7 | TRBD2 | TRBV5-4 | CASSLDGGGAYEQYF
TRBJ1-6 | . | TRBV18 | CASSLEDLRNNSPLHF
. | TRBD2 | TRBV2 | CASRIDPPGRAGGEQYF
TRBJ2-5 | TRBD2 | TRBV11-2 | CASSPLGGTQETQYF
TRBJ2-3 | . | TRBV9 | CASSVAPQEDTQYF
TRBJ1-6 | TRBD1 | TRBV5-1 | CASREETGRNSPLHF
TRBJ2-4 | . | TRBV19 | CASSPDRKNIQYF
TRBJ1-5 | . | TRBV18 | CASSPESRQPQHF